These T cell receptor beta chains were read from a single sample in a study of cytotoxic CD8 clonotypes in ibrutinib-treated CLL. Generated by immunoSEQ multiplex PCR, the TCRdb table keeps only in-frame clones and is missing some. The data show some 61,000 clones, with approximately 70% seen just once and under 6% held by the top ten. Specimen: PBMCs, collected after 12 months of ibrutinib treatment. The receptors were gathered from a human donor with chronic lymphocytic leukemia. Each CDR3 is given with its conserved first and last residue. The order of the fields is V gene, D gene, J gene, clone size, CDR3 protein, CDR3 DNA. A D gene is named only where the DNA matches it firmly. A row's size may be missing; if present it is once, few, many or a size class.

>TRBV30|-|TRBJ1-2|few
CAWSVSQLTGYTF
TGTGCCTGGAGTGTAAGTCAGCTCACTGGCTACACCTTC
>TRBV5-4|-|TRBJ2-3|-
CASSIRQGTDTQYF
TGTGCCAGCAGTATCCGCCAGGGCACAGATACGCAGTATTTT
>TRBV14|-|TRBJ2-2|-
CASSRVGGSNTGELFF
TGTGCCAGCAGCCGAGTAGGAGGGTCGAACACCGGGGAGCTGTTTTTT
>TRBV7-9|-|TRBJ1-1|-
CASSLSAMNTEAFF
TGTGCCAGCAGCTTGAGTGCCATGAACACTGAAGCTTTCTTT
>TRBV7-9|-|TRBJ1-5|-
CASSSVGGLGSQPQHF
TGTGCCAGCAGCTCGGTAGGGGGGCTCGGTTCTCAGCCCCAGCATTTT
>TRBV9|-|TRBJ1-2|-
CASSVAEGLWLRYTF
TGTGCCAGCAGCGTAGCGGAGGGGTTGTGGCTTCGCTACACCTTC
>TRBV19|TRBD1|TRBJ1-5|-
CASRTNRGSNQPQHF
TGTGCCAGTAGAACAAACAGGGGAAGCAATCAGCCCCAGCATTTT
>TRBV19|-|TRBJ1-2|few
CATWTYYGYTF
TGTGCCACCTGGACGTACTATGGCTACACCTTC
>TRBV7-2|-|TRBJ2-1|few
CASSLAYEQFF
TGTGCCAGCAGCTTAGCGTATGAGCAGTTCTTC
>TRBV11-2|-|TRBJ2-2|-
CASSSNGQLGTGELFF
TGTGCCAGCAGCTCCAATGGTCAATTGGGCACCGGGGAGCTGTTTTTT
>TRBV5-6|-|TRBJ1-3|-
CASSLGWQGGNTIYF
TGTGCCAGCAGCTTGGGTTGGCAGGGCGGAAACACCATATATTTT
>TRBV30|-|TRBJ1-5|few
CAWSQGVNNQPQHF
TGTGCCTGGAGTCAGGGAGTAAACAATCAGCCCCAGCATTTT
>TRBV7-8|-|TRBJ2-7|-
CASATDRLYEQYF
TGTGCCAGCGCCACTGACAGACTATACGAGCAGTACTTC
>TRBV18|TRBD1|TRBJ1-2|-
CASSTGGGLYYGYTF
TGTGCCAGCTCAACCGGAGGGGGCTTGTACTATGGCTACACCTTC
>TRBV6-6|-|TRBJ2-7|few
CASSYSPEGNEQYF
TGTGCCAGCAGTTACTCCCCTGAGGGGAACGAGCAGTACTTC
>TRBV11-3|-|TRBJ2-7|-
CASSLDGYEQYF
TGTGCCAGCAGCTTAGATGGGTACGAGCAGTACTTC
>TRBV6-4|TRBD1|TRBJ1-5|-
CASSDSRQGGSNQPQHF
TGTGCCAGCAGTGACTCGAGACAGGGTGGGAGCAATCAGCCCCAGCATTTT
>TRBV7-9|TRBD1|TRBJ2-5|-
CASSSGQYQETQYF
TGTGCCAGCAGCTCGGGACAGTACCAAGAGACCCAGTACTTC
>TRBV7-2|TRBD1|TRBJ1-6|-
CASSSRTGVHSPLHF
TGTGCCAGCAGCTCCAGGACAGGCGTTCATTCACCCCTCCACTTT
>TRBV19|-|TRBJ2-5|-
CASSEHRETQYF
TGTGCCAGTAGTGAACACCGGGAGACCCAGTACTTC
>TRBV18|-|TRBJ1-2|once
CASSPPLSGAAGYTF
TGTGCCAGCTCACCCCCCCTGTCAGGGGCGGCTGGCTACACCTTC
>TRBV2|TRBD2|TRBJ2-7|few
CASSEASGGIYEQYF
TGTGCCAGCAGTGAGGCTAGCGGGGGGATCTACGAGCAGTACTTC
>TRBV7-8|-|TRBJ2-4|-
CASIRRVAKNIQYF
TGTGCCAGCATCCGTCGGGTGGCCAAAAACATTCAGTACTTC
>TRBV2|-|TRBJ1-4|-
CASRKGGEKLFF
TGTGCCAGCAGGAAAGGAGGGGAAAAACTGTTTTTT
>TRBV18|-|TRBJ1-2|-
CASSPFSTPGTVNYGYTF
TGTGCCAGCTCACCATTCTCTACCCCCGGGACGGTTAACTATGGCTACACCTTC
>TRBV28|-|TRBJ1-4|-
CASSFSGLNEKLFF
TGTGCCAGCAGTTTTTCGGGACTTAATGAAAAACTGTTTTTT
>TRBV27|-|TRBJ1-5|-
CASSFRGDNQPQHF
TGTGCCAGCAGTTTCCGGGGGGATAATCAGCCCCAGCATTTT
>TRBV27|TRBD1|TRBJ2-3|-
CASSRQGHTQYF
TGTGCCAGCAGTCGACAGGGCCATACGCAGTATTTT
>TRBV6-5|-|TRBJ2-7|-
CASSYSPSSYEQYF
TGTGCCAGCAGTTACTCGCCTTCCTCCTACGAGCAGTACTTC
>TRBV4-3|TRBD2|TRBJ2-5|-
CASSPSGGREGETQYF
TGCGCCAGCAGCCCTAGCGGGGGCCGGGAAGGAGAGACCCAGTACTTC
>TRBV5-6|TRBD1|TRBJ1-4|-
CASSYGQGRRLFF
TGTGCCAGCAGCTACGGACAGGGCAGGAGACTGTTTTTT
>TRBV18|-|TRBJ1-5|few
CASSQNGVLSNQPQHF
TGTGCCAGCTCTCAAAATGGGGTCCTTAGCAATCAGCCCCAGCATTTT
>TRBV28|-|TRBJ2-7|once
CASSSPGRGTLVGEQYF
TGTGCCAGCAGTTCCCCGGGAAGGGGCACCCTGGTGGGGGAGCAGTACTTC
>TRBV5-1|-|TRBJ1-6|-
CASSSRSGEFSYNSPLHF
TGCGCCAGCAGCTCACGGAGTGGGGAATTCTCCTATAATTCACCCCTCCACTTT
>TRBV19|-|TRBJ1-1|-
CASSIATEAFF
TGTGCCAGTAGTATAGCGACCGAGGCTTTCTTT
>TRBV6-6|-|TRBJ1-1|-
CASSYATNTEAFF
TGTGCCAGCAGTTACGCTACGAACACTGAAGCTTTCTTT
>TRBV6-6|-|TRBJ1-4|-
CASSRDYYEKLFF
TGTGCCAGCAGCCGGGACTACTATGAAAAACTGTTTTTT
>TRBV25-1|-|TRBJ2-7|-
CASSVRTPPYEQYF
TGTGCCAGCAGTGTTCGGACACCTCCCTACGAGCAGTACTTC
>TRBV6-4|-|TRBJ1-2|few
CASSDEGLSYTF
TGTGCCAGCAGTGACGAGGGTTTGAGCTACACCTTC
>TRBV14|-|TRBJ1-2|-
CASSQDLLSPSTF
TGTGCCAGCAGCCAAGATCTCCTCAGTCCCTCCACCTTC
>TRBV19|-|TRBJ2-2|-
CASSIGVLSGELFF
TGTGCCAGTAGTATAGGGGTTCTCTCCGGGGAGCTGTTTTTT
>TRBV7-8|-|TRBJ2-4|-
CASSLEDRFKNIQYF
TGTGCCAGCAGCTTAGAGGACAGATTCAAAAACATTCAGTACTTC